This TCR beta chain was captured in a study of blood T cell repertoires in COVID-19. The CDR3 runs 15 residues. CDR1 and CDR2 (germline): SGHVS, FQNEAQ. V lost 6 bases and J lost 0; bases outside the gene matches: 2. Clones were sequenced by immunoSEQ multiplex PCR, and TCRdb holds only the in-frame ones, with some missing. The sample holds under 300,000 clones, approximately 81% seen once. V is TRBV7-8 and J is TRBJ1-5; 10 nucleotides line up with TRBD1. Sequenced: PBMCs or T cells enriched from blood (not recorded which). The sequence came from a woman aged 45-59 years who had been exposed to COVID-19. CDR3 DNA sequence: TGTGCCAGCAGTCGGACAGGGGGTAGCAATCAGCCCCAGCATTTT. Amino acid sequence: CASSRTGGSNQPQHF.